Listed below are T cell receptor beta chains from one sample, sequenced in a study of blood T cell repertoires in COVID-19. Only in-frame clones appear in the TCRdb table, and some are missing; sequencing was by immunoSEQ multiplex PCR. The data contain more than 150,000 clones, about 84% of them singletons. Sequencing used peripheral blood. These receptor sequences come from a human donor in a cohort sampled during active COVID-19. CDR3s include the opening cysteine and the closing phenylalanine or tryptophan. A D gene is named only where the DNA matches it firmly. Size values are once, few and many counts, or a class for expanded clones, and some rows have none.

d_gene,j_gene,v_gene,abundance,CDR3aa,CDR3nt
-,TRBJ1-5,TRBV30,once,CAWSLPNQPQHF,TGTGCCTGGAGTCTTCCTAATCAGCCCCAGCATTTT
-,TRBJ2-6,TRBV5-1,-,CASSLATGTAGANVLTF,TGCGCCAGCAGCTTGGCCACAGGGACGGCAGGGGCCAACGTCCTGACTTTC
-,TRBJ2-4,TRBV11-2,-,CASSLLTTEDIQYF,TGTGCCAGCAGCTTATTAACAACGGAGGACATTCAGTACTTC
-,TRBJ1-4,TRBV7-2,-,CASSLDGRQGEKLFF,TGTGCCAGCAGCTTAGACGGCAGGCAAGGAGAAAAACTGTTTTTT
-,TRBJ2-7,TRBV19,-,CASRAGGAGEQYF,TGTGCCAGCCGGGCTGGGGGCGCAGGCGAGCAGTACTTC
TRBD2,TRBJ2-1,TRBV7-2,few,CASSLALAGEQFF,TGTGCCAGCAGCTTAGCGCTAGCGGGGGAGCAGTTCTTC
-,TRBJ2-7,TRBV29-1,once,CSVVHNPYEQYF,TGCAGCGTTGTGCACAACCCCTACGAGCAGTACTTC
TRBD1,TRBJ1-1,TRBV27,-,CASSTGTGIVPTEAFF,TGTGCCAGCAGTACCGGGACAGGGATTGTCCCCACTGAAGCTTTCTTT
-,TRBJ2-5,TRBV6-4,-,CASSETIQETQYF,TGTGCCAGCAGTGAAACTATCCAAGAGACCCAGTACTTC
-,TRBJ1-5,TRBV29-1,-,CSVGGEPSNQPQHF,TGCAGCGTCGGCGGGGAACCTAGCAATCAGCCCCAGCATTTT
-,TRBJ1-5,TRBV19,-,CASSMAPDQPQHF,TGTGCCAGTAGTATGGCCCCCGATCAGCCCCAGCATTTT
-,TRBJ2-7,TRBV5-1,once,CASSLYGDYEQYF,TGCGCCAGCAGCTTGTACGGGGACTACGAGCAGTACTTC
-,TRBJ1-1,TRBV6-5,-,CASSLQRDSAEAFF,TGTGCCAGCAGTTTACAGAGGGATAGTGCTGAAGCTTTCTTT
-,TRBJ1-1,TRBV24-1,-,CATSDQRPTAVEAFF,TGTGCCACCAGTGACCAAAGGCCGACAGCTGTTGAAGCTTTCTTT
-,TRBJ1-4,TRBV7-9,-,CASSMGEVEKLFF,TGTGCCAGCAGCATGGGGGAGGTTGAAAAACTGTTTTTT
TRBD1,TRBJ1-1,TRBV5-1,-,CASSRGTELNTEAFF,TGCGCCAGCAGCAGGGGGACAGAGCTGAACACTGAAGCTTTCTTT
-,TRBJ1-2,TRBV7-3,-,CARKRRFYGYTF,TGTGCCAGGAAGAGGCGCTTCTATGGCTACACCTTC
-,TRBJ1-5,TRBV4-1,-,CASSQDSGGGQPQHF,TGCGCCAGCAGCCAAGATAGCGGGGGCGGACAGCCCCAGCATTTT
-,TRBJ1-4,TRBV19,-,CASSIGATNAYEKLFF,TGTGCCAGTAGTATAGGGGCCACCAACGCGTATGAAAAACTGTTTTTT
-,TRBJ1-6,TRBV14,-,CASSPSPNSPLHF,TGTGCCAGCAGCCCCTCCCCCAATTCACCCCTCCACTTT
-,TRBJ1-2,TRBV30,-,CAWSVPTPGQGRYTF,TGTGCCTGGAGTGTCCCAACCCCCGGCCAGGGTCGCTACACCTTC
-,TRBJ2-1,TRBV30,-,CAWSGLTGVDNEQFF,TGTGCCTGGAGCGGTCTGACGGGGGTAGACAATGAGCAGTTCTTC
TRBD2,TRBJ2-3,TRBV27,-,CASSFVGGTDTQYF,TGTGCCAGCAGTTTCGTGGGGGGGACAGATACGCAGTATTTT
TRBD1,TRBJ1-2,TRBV13,-,CASSQDRMENTF,TGTGCCAGCAGCCAGGACAGGATGGAAAACACCTTC
-,TRBJ2-7,TRBV19,-,CASRGRGLMSYEQYF,TGTGCCAGTAGGGGAAGGGGATTAATGTCCTACGAGCAGTACTTC
-,TRBJ1-6,TRBV4-1,few,CASSQDPTGRGLSPLHF,TGCGCCAGCAGCCAAGATCCCACCGGACGGGGACTTTCACCCCTCCACTTT
-,TRBJ2-2,TRBV27,-,CASSQFPGTAHTGELFF,TGTGCCAGCAGCCAATTTCCCGGGACTGCACACACCGGGGAGCTGTTTTTT
TRBD2,TRBJ2-5,TRBV9,once,CASSGSSGGPGETQYF,TGTGCCAGCAGCGGGAGTAGCGGGGGGCCGGGGGAGACCCAGTACTTC
TRBD1,TRBJ2-7,TRBV9,few,CASSADRAGYEQYF,TGTGCCAGCAGCGCCGACAGGGCGGGCTACGAGCAGTACTTC
-,TRBJ1-1,TRBV6-5,-,CASSSEQVAFF,TGTGCCAGCAGTTCTGAACAGGTGGCCTTCTTT
-,TRBJ1-6,TRBV5-1,once,CASSLVAGNNSPLHF,TGCGCCAGCAGCTTGGTAGCAGGGAATAATTCACCCCTCCACTTT
-,TRBJ1-3,TRBV4-2,-,CASSQDPFSGNTIYF,TGTGCCAGCAGCCAAGACCCATTCTCTGGAAACACCATATATTTT
-,TRBJ2-5,TRBV5-1,-,CASSFNTGQQETQYF,TGCGCCAGCAGCTTCAATACAGGACAGCAAGAGACCCAGTACTTC
TRBD1,TRBJ2-5,TRBV7-7,-,CASSPGTGQETQYF,TGTGCTAGCAGCCCGGGGACAGGTCAAGAGACCCAGTACTTC
TRBD1,TRBJ1-3,TRBV18,-,CASSPGQFISGNTIYF,TGTGCCAGCTCACCGGGACAGTTCATCTCTGGAAACACCATATATTTT
TRBD2,TRBJ2-3,TRBV2,-,CASSKRPWGLALGGTDTQYF,TGTGCCAGCAGTAAAAGGCCTTGGGGACTAGCGCTCGGTGGTACAGATACGCAGTATTTT
TRBD2,TRBJ2-7,TRBV18,-,CASSPPGLAGRSYEQYF,TGTGCCAGCTCACCACCGGGACTAGCGGGCCGTTCCTACGAGCAGTACTTC
-,TRBJ2-3,TRBV3-1/TRBV3-2,-,CASSQGGDEDTQYF,TGTGCCAGCAGCCAAGGTGGAGATGAAGATACGCAGTATTTT
-,TRBJ2-5,TRBV11-1,-,CASSLGGQETQYF,TGTGCCAGCAGCTTGGGGGGACAAGAGACCCAGTACTTC
TRBD1,TRBJ2-7,TRBV6-5,-,CASSYPGVTGAYEQYF,TGTGCCAGCAGTTACCCAGGGGTGACAGGGGCCTACGAGCAGTACTTC
TRBD1,TRBJ2-5,TRBV5-1,-,CASTKDRVRETQYF,TGCGCCAGCACCAAGGACAGGGTTCGAGAGACCCAGTACTTC
-,TRBJ1-2,TRBV7-2,-,CASSLVIRDGYGYTF,TGTGCCAGCAGCTTAGTTATCAGGGATGGCTATGGCTACACCTTC
-,TRBJ1-4,TRBV5-1,-,CASSLGQNEKLFF,TGCGCCAGCAGCTTAGGACAGAATGAAAAACTGTTTTTT
TRBD1,TRBJ1-2,TRBV7-9,-,CASSLARDRGHGYTF,TGTGCCAGCAGCTTAGCCCGGGACAGGGGGCATGGCTACACCTTC
TRBD2,TRBJ2-1,TRBV6-2/TRBV6-3,-,CASSYSGGGADEQFF,TGTGCCAGCAGTTATTCGGGCGGGGGGGCGGATGAGCAGTTCTTC
-,TRBJ2-2,TRBV9,-,CASSPGANTGELFF,TGTGCCAGCAGCCCAGGGGCGAACACCGGGGAGCTGTTTTTT
-,TRBJ1-3,TRBV6-5,-,CASKPTGSGTIYF,TGTGCCAGCAAACCCACAGGGAGCGGCACCATATATTTT
-,TRBJ2-7,TRBV12-3/TRBV12-4,-,CASSYWQGEQYF,TGTGCCAGCAGTTACTGGCAGGGCGAGCAGTACTTC
-,TRBJ1-1,TRBV6-1,-,CASSEGQGEEAFF,TGTGCCAGCAGTGAAGGCCAGGGTGAGGAAGCTTTCTTT
-,TRBJ1-4,TRBV20-1,-,CSASEGGLSNEKLFF,TGCAGTGCTAGTGAGGGGGGTTTATCTAATGAAAAACTGTTTTTT
-,TRBJ2-1,TRBV5-6,-,CASSFLGGSSYNEQFF,TGTGCCAGCAGCTTCCTAGGAGGCAGCTCCTACAATGAGCAGTTCTTC
-,TRBJ2-6,TRBV19,few,CASSISGPLPGANVLTF,TGTGCCAGTAGTATAAGCGGACCCCTACCTGGGGCCAACGTCCTGACTTTC
TRBD2,TRBJ2-2,TRBV7-8,once,CVAGTSGGGVGELFF,TGTGTCGCAGGGACTAGCGGGGGTGGGGTCGGGGAGCTGTTTTTT
-,TRBJ1-6,TRBV6-5,-,CASSPGVSNSPLHF,TGTGCCAGCAGTCCCGGGGTGTCAAATTCACCCCTCCACTTT
TRBD2,TRBJ2-2,TRBV7-6,-,CASSFRAGGGTGELFF,TGTGCCAGCAGCTTTCGAGCGGGGGGCGGCACCGGGGAGCTGTTTTTT
-,TRBJ2-7,TRBV5-4,-,CASSLDSSLYEQYF,TGTGCCAGCAGCTTGGACAGCAGTCTCTACGAGCAGTACTTC